Below, 16 T cell receptor beta chains from the same sample are listed, as sequenced in a study of T cell responses to AZD1222 COVID-19 vaccine (dated by TCRdb to 2020 to 2022). This specimen's time point label, interpreted: baseline before first vaccination. Receptors were amplified or captured by the immunoSEQ multiplex PCR assay. TCRdb mirrors the immuneACCESS table, restricted to in-frame sequences. Some clones are absent from its copies; in checked studies, under half trace to an unresolved V gene, and the reason for the others is unknown. Here the sample has about 140,000 clones; 80% to 90% occur a single time. The ten largest clonotypes hold more than 2.5% of the sample. The source was peripheral blood, collected on day 0 of AZD1222 vaccination. The receptor source for this set is an adult in good health.

CDR3 bases: TGTGCCAGCAGCTTAGGATGGCGGGATACGCAGTATTTT. It is translated as CASSLGWRDTQYF. This chain uses TRBV7-2 with TRBJ2-3; no clear D gene. With 1 base removed from V and 6 bases from J, the gap between germline ends came to 8 bases. CDR1 and CDR2 (germline): SGHTA, FQGNSA. The CDR3 totals 13 residues.

The chain has TRBV7-9 and TRBJ2-7; no clear D gene. Germline V gene data show CDR1 as SEHNR and CDR2 as FQNEAQ (reference sequence). V lost 1 base and J 0 bases, leaving 19 bases between the germline ends. The CDR3 sequence is 18 residues long. CDR3 nucleotide sequence: TGTGCCAGCAGCTTAGGAGGTTTTGCGTTCCCAAACTCCTACGAGCAGTACTTC. Translated, it gives CASSLGGFAFPNSYEQYF. The full variable domain, its missing parts supplied by reference TRBV7-9 and TRBJ2-7, is DTGVSQNPRHKITKRGQNVTFRCDPISEHNRLYWYRQTLGQGPEFLTYFQNEAQLEKSRLLSDRFSAERPKGSFSTLEIQRTEQGDSAMYLCASSLGGFAFPNSYEQYFGPGTRLTVT.

The V and J genes are TRBV5-1 and TRBJ2-7, with D possibly being TRBD2 (6 bases). The CDR3 totals 16 residues. V shed 3 bases and J shed 0 bases, with 16 bases lying between them. The germline V gene encodes CDR1 SGHRS and CDR2 YFSETQ. CDR3 in amino acids: CASSSLDGGRSYEQYF. Written as DNA, the CDR3 is TGCGCCAGCAGCTCACTGGACGGGGGACGCTCCTACGAGCAGTACTTC. Supplemented by reference TRBV5-1 and TRBJ2-7, the full variable domain reads KAGVTQTPRYLIKTRGQQVTLSCSPISGHRSVSWYQQTPGQGLQFLFEYFSETQRNKGNFPGRFSGRQFSNSRSEMNVSTLELGDSALYLCASSSLDGGRSYEQYFGPGTRLTVT.

V usage is TRBV4-1 and J usage is TRBJ1-2, with D possibly TRBD1 on 6 matching bases. The CDR3 runs to 14 residues. V lost 4 bases to trimming and J lost 6 bases, with 15 bases between them. CDR1 is MGHRA and CDR2 is YSYEKL in the germline V gene. The CDR3 region is CASSRVDSGDGYTF. Written as DNA, the CDR3 is TGCGCCAGCAGCCGAGTAGACTCAGGGGATGGCTACACCTTC.

This chain uses TRBV5-1 with TRBJ1-1; no definite D call. Germline V lookup: CDR1 SGHRS, CDR2 YFSETQ. Trimming took off 0 bases at V and 5 bases at J, with 11 bases between the two ends. CDR3 length equals 14 residues. The CDR3 loop reads CASSLGLLGTEAFF. The CDR3 DNA follows: TGCGCCAGCAGCTTGGGACTTCTCGGGACTGAAGCTTTCTTT. The full variable domain, completed using reference TRBV5-1 and TRBJ1-1, is KAGVTQTPRYLIKTRGQQVTLSCSPISGHRSVSWYQQTPGQGLQFLFEYFSETQRNKGNFPGRFSGRQFSNSRSEMNVSTLELGDSALYLCASSLGLLGTEAFFGQGTRLTVV.

The chain uses TRBV4-2 and TRBJ2-1, with 8 bases matching TRBD2. Germline lookup yields CDR1 LGHNA and CDR2 YNFKEQ. V lost 3 bases and J lost 8; bases outside the gene matches: 15. This CDR3 comprises 17 residues. This CDR3 reads CASSHASGGVEEYEQFF. The CDR3 nucleotides read TGTGCCAGCAGCCATGCGAGCGGGGGAGTAGAGGAATATGAGCAGTTCTTC.

As DNA, the CDR3 is TGTGCCAGCAGACCGACTTCCACCCTGACGGTGAGCTCCTACAATGAGCAGTTCTTC. This gives the protein CASRPTSTLTVSSYNEQFF. The chain combines TRBV7-2 with TRBJ2-1; D unresolved. Germline V lookup: CDR1 SGHTA, CDR2 FQGNSA. CDR3 length equals 19 residues. Trimming shortened V by 6 bases and J by 0 bases, and 24 bases separated the two germline ends.

This clone appeared a single time. The rearrangement links TRBV2 to TRBJ2-1; D is unclear. Per the germline V gene, CDR1 is SNHLY and CDR2 is FYNNEI. This CDR3 spans 13 amino acids. The V end lost 3 bases, the J end lost 15 bases, and 18 bases lay between the germline ends. The CDR3 DNA reads as TGTGCCAGCAGTGATTATACGGTCTCCTCGCGGTTCTTC. The encoded protein is CASSDYTVSSRFF.

The table lists this clone with a few counts. The chain carries TRBV7-9 and TRBJ1-1; TRBD1 might be the D (5 bases). CDR1 and CDR2 (germline): SEHNR, FQNEAQ (reference sequence). CDR3 length: 14 amino acids. Trimming pared 1 base from V and 5 bases from J, leaving 11 bases between. In DNA, the CDR3 is TGTGCCAGCAGCTTAGTATCGGGGGGAACTGAAGCTTTCTTT. Translated, it gives CASSLVSGGTEAFF.

This clone was counted a single time. The rearrangement joins TRBV5-1 to TRBJ1-1; possibly TRBD1 for D (6 bases). CDR3 length: 16 amino acids. The V end was cut by 1 base, the J end by 0 bases, with 13 bases between. The germline gives CDR1 SGHRS, CDR2 YFSETQ. CDR3 DNA sequence: TGCGCCAGCAGCTTGATACAGGGATATATGAACACTGAAGCTTTCTTT. Translation gives CASSLIQGYMNTEAFF. The full variable domain, completed using reference TRBV5-1 and TRBJ1-1, is KAGVTQTPRYLIKTRGQQVTLSCSPISGHRSVSWYQQTPGQGLQFLFEYFSETQRNKGNFPGRFSGRQFSNSRSEMNVSTLELGDSALYLCASSLIQGYMNTEAFFGQGTRLTVV.

The chain combines TRBV6-6 with TRBJ1-1; unclear D gene. The ends were cut back, 6 bases at V and 0 bases at J, with 8 bases in the middle. The CDR3 runs 13 residues. Germline V gene data show CDR1 as MNHNY and CDR2 as SVGAGI (reference sequence). As DNA, the CDR3 is TGTGCCAGCAGCCCATTTTTGAACACTGAAGCTTTCTTT. This codes for CASSPFLNTEAFF.

This chain uses TRBV20-1 with TRBJ2-3; D is ambiguous. Germline V lookup: CDR1 DFQATT, CDR2 SNEGSKA (reference sequence). Trimming removed 3 bases at V and 3 bases at J, with 13 bases between. This CDR3 is built from 14 residues. CDR3 residues: CSASPLERTDTQYF. DNA for the CDR3: TGCAGTGCTAGTCCCCTAGAGAGGACAGATACGCAGTATTTT.

This chain connects TRBV6-1 to TRBJ2-7, with no clear D. The CDR3 totals 13 residues. Germline lookup yields CDR1 MNHNS and CDR2 SASEGT. V was cut by 1 base and J by 6 bases, with 10 bases left in between. This chain's CDR3 is CASSEVGSTEQYF. In nucleotides, the CDR3 is TGTGCCAGCAGTGAAGTGGGCAGCACCGAGCAGTACTTC.

This chain connects TRBV18 to TRBJ2-7; D not resolved. Trimming left V 0 bases short and J 3 bases short, with 6 bases between. This CDR3 region has 13 residues. Germline values: CDR1 KGHSH, CDR2 LQKENI. The DNA of the CDR3 is TGTGCCAGCTCACCACCATCTGACTACGAGCAGTACTTC. Its translation is CASSPPSDYEQYF.

CDR3 loop: CASSQDGGLNTGELFF. The CDR3 nucleotides read TGCGCCAGCAGCCAAGATGGGGGACTGAACACCGGGGAGCTGTTTTTT. The chain has TRBV4-3 and TRBJ2-2, with a possible D match to TRBD2 (6 bases). Germline CDR1 reads LGHNA; CDR2 reads YSLEER. The CDR3 has 16 residues. V lost 0 bases, J lost 1 base, and 9 bases lay in between.

The rearrangement uses TRBV10-3 and TRBJ1-2; no clear D gene. Trimming stripped 6 bases from V and 8 bases from J, with 22 bases between. The germline V gene encodes CDR1 ENHRY and CDR2 SYGVKD. This CDR3 has 15 amino acids. The CDR3 is CAISEKPGLKRGYTF. The CDR3, as DNA: TGTGCCATCAGCGAGAAACCGGGCCTAAAGCGGGGCTACACCTTC.